The rows below give T cell receptor beta chains drawn from one sample of a study of tumor-infiltrating lymphocytes in oesophageal squamous cell carcinoma. Each CDR3 protein is one row after TCRdb ran MiXCR on the PCR reads. This table has nearly 20,000 distinct CDR3 sequences, roughly 37% appearing once. Material for sequencing was blood. The receptors here all came from a male donor with esophageal squamous cell carcinoma. Both conserved end residues are part of each CDR3. The order of the fields is clone size, V gene, D gene, J gene, CDR3 DNA, CDR3 protein. The D gene is left open where the match is weak. Clone sizes are given selectively: once, few, many, or a class where the clone is expanded.

clone_size: medium-sized
v_call: TRBV6-1
d_call: TRBD1
j_call: TRBJ2-2
cdr3_nt: TGTGCCAGCAGTGAACGGACAGGGGAAGGCGGGGAGCTGTTTTTT
cdr3_aa: CASSERTGEGGELFF

clone_size: -
v_call: TRBV6-6
d_call: -
j_call: TRBJ2-3
cdr3_nt: TGTGCCAGACCTAAGACCAGAAGGCAGTATTTT
cdr3_aa: CARPKTRRQYF

clone_size: many
v_call: TRBV11-2
d_call: -
j_call: TRBJ2-3
cdr3_nt: TGTGCCAGCAGGCCCTCTAGCACAGATACGCAGTATTTT
cdr3_aa: CASRPSSTDTQYF

clone_size: medium-sized
v_call: TRBV7-6
d_call: TRBD1
j_call: TRBJ2-5
cdr3_nt: TGTGCCAGCAGCTCCGGGACAGGAGAGGAGACCCAGTACTTC
cdr3_aa: CASSSGTGEETQYF

clone_size: -
v_call: TRBV6-9
d_call: -
j_call: TRBJ2-7
cdr3_nt: TGTGCCAGCAGTTACCTTTACGAGCAGTACTTC
cdr3_aa: CASSYLYEQYF

clone_size: -
v_call: TRBV12-3/TRBV12-4
d_call: TRBD1
j_call: TRBJ2-1
cdr3_nt: TGTGCCAGCAGTTTAGATGACAGGGGCATTGAGCAGTTCTTC
cdr3_aa: CASSLDDRGIEQFF

clone_size: few
v_call: TRBV6-2/TRBV6-3
d_call: -
j_call: TRBJ2-1
cdr3_nt: TGTGCCAGCAGTTACGGAGAAATTGGTGAGCAGTTCTTC
cdr3_aa: CASSYGEIGEQFF

clone_size: -
v_call: TRBV7-9
d_call: TRBD1
j_call: TRBJ2-7
cdr3_nt: TGTGCCAGCAGCCCCCGGACAGGACTCTACGAGCAGTACTTC
cdr3_aa: CASSPRTGLYEQYF

clone_size: -
v_call: TRBV28
d_call: -
j_call: TRBJ1-5
cdr3_nt: TGTGCCAGCAGGGGACACGCTAATCAGCCCCAGCATTTT
cdr3_aa: CASRGHANQPQHF

clone_size: -
v_call: TRBV19
d_call: TRBD1
j_call: TRBJ1-5
cdr3_nt: TGTCCCAGTAGTAGTCGGACAGGGGGTCTTAGCAATCAGCCCCAGCATTTT
cdr3_aa: CPSSSRTGGLSNQPQHF

clone_size: many
v_call: TRBV5-1
d_call: TRBD1
j_call: TRBJ1-2
cdr3_nt: TGCGCCAGCAGCCCACGGACAGGGGGCGATGGCTACACCTTC
cdr3_aa: CASSPRTGGDGYTF

clone_size: few
v_call: TRBV7-6
d_call: -
j_call: TRBJ2-7
cdr3_nt: TGTGCCAGCAGCCCCACCAGGGACAAGGTCGACGAGCAGTACTTC
cdr3_aa: CASSPTRDKVDEQYF

clone_size: -
v_call: TRBV20-1
d_call: -
j_call: TRBJ2-1
cdr3_nt: TGCAGTGCCAGGACGTGGGGTCGGGCGCTCGAGCAGTTCTTC
cdr3_aa: CSARTWGRALEQFF

clone_size: medium-sized
v_call: TRBV6-1
d_call: -
j_call: TRBJ2-5
cdr3_nt: TGTGCCAGCAGTCTACTTGGAGCCAACGTGCAAGAGACCCAGTACTTC
cdr3_aa: CASSLLGANVQETQYF

clone_size: few
v_call: TRBV7-3
d_call: TRBD2
j_call: TRBJ2-5
cdr3_nt: TGTGCCAGCAGCTTAGGGTTTGGGGGAGGGCCTCGAGAGACCCAGTACTTT
cdr3_aa: CASSLGFGGGPRETQYF

clone_size: medium-sized
v_call: TRBV10-3
d_call: TRBD1
j_call: TRBJ2-5
cdr3_nt: TGTGCCATCAGGGAGGGGACAGGGGGGAAGACCCAGTACTTC
cdr3_aa: CAIREGTGGKTQYF

clone_size: few
v_call: TRBV7-2
d_call: TRBD1
j_call: TRBJ2-3
cdr3_nt: TGTGCCAGCAGCTTGGACAGGGTTGCAGATACGCAGTATTTT
cdr3_aa: CASSLDRVADTQYF

clone_size: medium-sized
v_call: TRBV7-8
d_call: TRBD1
j_call: TRBJ2-3
cdr3_nt: TGTGCCAGCAGAGACAGGGGAGTAGGGAGGGATACGCAGTATTTT
cdr3_aa: CASRDRGVGRDTQYF

clone_size: few
v_call: TRBV9
d_call: -
j_call: TRBJ2-4
cdr3_nt: TGTGCCAGCAGCGTAGAAGCAACGGCGGGGAAAAACATTCAGTACTTC
cdr3_aa: CASSVEATAGKNIQYF

clone_size: many
v_call: TRBV2
d_call: TRBD2
j_call: TRBJ2-5
cdr3_nt: TGTGCCAGCAGTAAGATAGCGGGGGTTCAAGAGACCCAGTACTTC
cdr3_aa: CASSKIAGVQETQYF

clone_size: many
v_call: TRBV28
d_call: TRBD1
j_call: TRBJ2-7
cdr3_nt: TGTGCCAGCAGTTTGGGACAGGGGTTGGGCGAGCAGTACTTC
cdr3_aa: CASSLGQGLGEQYF

clone_size: -
v_call: TRBV20-1
d_call: -
j_call: TRBJ2-1
cdr3_nt: TGCAGTGCTAGAGATCGGGCGAAAGCGGGCCCCGTCGATGAGCAGTTCTTC
cdr3_aa: CSARDRAKAGPVDEQFF

clone_size: -
v_call: TRBV7-8
d_call: -
j_call: TRBJ2-7
cdr3_nt: TGTGCCAGCAGCCTAAGACAGGACTACGAGCAGTACTTC
cdr3_aa: CASSLRQDYEQYF

clone_size: -
v_call: TRBV7-2
d_call: -
j_call: TRBJ2-7
cdr3_nt: TGTGCCAGCAGCTACCCTGAGGGATCAGGCTACGAGCAGTACTTC
cdr3_aa: CASSYPEGSGYEQYF

clone_size: -
v_call: TRBV12-3/TRBV12-4
d_call: TRBD1
j_call: TRBJ1-1
cdr3_nt: TGTGCCAGCAGTTTAGAATTAAGAGGGGGCCTCACTGAAGCTTTCTTT
cdr3_aa: CASSLELRGGLTEAFF

clone_size: many
v_call: TRBV27
d_call: -
j_call: TRBJ2-3
cdr3_nt: TGTGCCAGCAGTTTAGCGGGACAAAGGGATGCAGATACGCAGTATTTT
cdr3_aa: CASSLAGQRDADTQYF

clone_size: -
v_call: TRBV7-3
d_call: TRBD2
j_call: TRBJ2-4
cdr3_nt: TGTGCCAGCAGCTTAGCGGGGGTGGCCACCGGGGAGCTGTACTTC
cdr3_aa: CASSLAGVATGELYF

clone_size: few
v_call: TRBV7-3
d_call: -
j_call: TRBJ2-1
cdr3_nt: TGTGCCAGCAGCTTAGGAGATAGTTTAGGGCAGTTCTTC
cdr3_aa: CASSLGDSLGQFF

clone_size: many
v_call: TRBV11-2
d_call: -
j_call: TRBJ1-2
cdr3_nt: TGTGCCAGCAGCTTAGACAGGGGTGCCTATGGCTACACCTTC
cdr3_aa: CASSLDRGAYGYTF

clone_size: -
v_call: TRBV28
d_call: -
j_call: TRBJ1-1
cdr3_nt: TGTGCCAGCAGTCCCCCACCATGGGTGGACACTGAAGCTTTCTTT
cdr3_aa: CASSPPPWVDTEAFF

clone_size: few
v_call: TRBV7-2
d_call: TRBD1
j_call: TRBJ1-6
cdr3_nt: TGTGCCAGCAGCTGGGGACAGTCGAACGATTCACCCCTCCACTTT
cdr3_aa: CASSWGQSNDSPLHF

clone_size: many
v_call: TRBV18
d_call: TRBD2
j_call: TRBJ2-5
cdr3_nt: TGTGCCAGCTCGCGGACTAGCGGGGGCCGGGAGACCCAGTACTTC
cdr3_aa: CASSRTSGGRETQYF

clone_size: medium-sized
v_call: TRBV11-2
d_call: -
j_call: TRBJ2-1
cdr3_nt: TGTGCCAGCAGCCCCATGGCTAGCGTGACCTACAATGAGCAGTTCTTC
cdr3_aa: CASSPMASVTYNEQFF

clone_size: -
v_call: TRBV3-1
d_call: -
j_call: TRBJ2-5
cdr3_nt: TGTGCCAGCAGCAAATCAGGGGGGAAGACCCAGTACTTC
cdr3_aa: CASSKSGGKTQYF

clone_size: many
v_call: TRBV6-1
d_call: TRBD1
j_call: TRBJ2-7
cdr3_nt: TGTGCCAGCAGTTCCACCGGGACAGGGTGGTACGAGCAGTACTTC
cdr3_aa: CASSSTGTGWYEQYF

clone_size: many
v_call: TRBV6-4
d_call: TRBD1
j_call: TRBJ2-2
cdr3_nt: TGTGCCAGCAGCGCACAGGGGGACACCGGGGAGCTGTTTTTT
cdr3_aa: CASSAQGDTGELFF

clone_size: -
v_call: TRBV12-3/TRBV12-4
d_call: -
j_call: TRBJ2-7
cdr3_nt: TGTGCCAGCAGCCCGTTTCGGAGCGACTACAATGAGCAGTACTTC
cdr3_aa: CASSPFRSDYNEQYF

clone_size: -
v_call: TRBV7-9
d_call: TRBD1
j_call: TRBJ2-1
cdr3_nt: TGTGCCAGCTCCTCCCGGGACAGGGGACGGGGTGAGCAGTTCTTC
cdr3_aa: CASSSRDRGRGEQFF

clone_size: once
v_call: TRBV7-3
d_call: -
j_call: TRBJ1-1
cdr3_nt: TGTGCCAGCAGCCCTCAAGCGGGGGGCACTGAAGCTTTCTTT
cdr3_aa: CASSPQAGGTEAFF

clone_size: -
v_call: TRBV7-2
d_call: TRBD2
j_call: TRBJ2-1
cdr3_nt: TGTGCCAGCAGCTTACTAGCGGGAGTGGGTGAGCAGTTCTTC
cdr3_aa: CASSLLAGVGEQFF

clone_size: large
v_call: TRBV7-3
d_call: -
j_call: TRBJ2-1
cdr3_nt: TGTGCCAGCAGCTTAGACTACAGCTCCTACAATGAGCAGTTCTTC
cdr3_aa: CASSLDYSSYNEQFF

clone_size: -
v_call: TRBV7-2
d_call: -
j_call: TRBJ2-7
cdr3_nt: TGTGCCAGCAGCTTCCCGGGCTGGGGGCAGTACTTC
cdr3_aa: CASSFPGWGQYF

clone_size: many
v_call: TRBV7-3
d_call: -
j_call: TRBJ2-7
cdr3_nt: TGTGCCAGCAGCTTATTCCCCGGGACCCCTATATACAATGAGCAGTACTTC
cdr3_aa: CASSLFPGTPIYNEQYF

clone_size: many
v_call: TRBV4-1
d_call: -
j_call: TRBJ1-1
cdr3_nt: TGCGCCAGCAGCCACCCTAGGTCCAAACTCTTCACTGAAGCTTTCTTT
cdr3_aa: CASSHPRSKLFTEAFF